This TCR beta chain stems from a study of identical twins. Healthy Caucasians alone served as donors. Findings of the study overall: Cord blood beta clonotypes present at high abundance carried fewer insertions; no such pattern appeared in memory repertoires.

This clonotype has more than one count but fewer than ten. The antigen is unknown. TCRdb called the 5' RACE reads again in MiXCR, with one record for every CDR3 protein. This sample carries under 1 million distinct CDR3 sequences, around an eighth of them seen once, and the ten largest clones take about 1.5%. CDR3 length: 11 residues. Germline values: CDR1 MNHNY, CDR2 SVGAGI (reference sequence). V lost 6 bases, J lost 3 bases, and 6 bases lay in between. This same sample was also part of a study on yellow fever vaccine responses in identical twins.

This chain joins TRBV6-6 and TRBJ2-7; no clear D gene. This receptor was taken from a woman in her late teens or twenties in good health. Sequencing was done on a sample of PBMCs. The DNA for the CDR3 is TGTGCCAGCAGGTCTGACTACGAGCAGTACTTC. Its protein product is CASRSDYEQYF.